This T cell receptor beta chain appears in the sequencing data of a study of blood T cell repertoires in COVID-19. Background on the study: PBMCs, B-cell-depleted T cells, or T cells provided the cDNA or gDNA that made up the material.

Enrollees, about 18 to 89 years old, lived in approximately 25 US areas. The authors' processing: Reference gene primer amplification yielded estimated nucleated cell counts. Some clones are missing from TCRdb's copy, which holds only in-frame ones; the method was immunoSEQ multiplex PCR. V and J calls plus clone size are reproduced from that table; the DNA served to infer D and trimming. Seen here are roughly 300,000 clones, just over 90% observed once, and the top ten hold about 2.3%. The specimen sequenced was PBMCs or T cells enriched from blood (not recorded which). This TCR was recovered from a woman in her forties with acute COVID-19.

The CDR3 protein is CASSFTSGSSYEQYF. In DNA, the CDR3 is TGTGCCAGTAGTTTTACTAGCGGCTCCTCCTACGAGCAGTACTTC. V gene TRBV19 combines with J gene TRBJ2-7; 8 bases fit TRBD2. Germline V gene lookup returns CDR1 LNHDA and CDR2 SQIVND (reference sequence). This CDR3 is 15 amino acids long. The ends lost 5 bases at V and 0 bases at J; junction bases unmatched: 6.